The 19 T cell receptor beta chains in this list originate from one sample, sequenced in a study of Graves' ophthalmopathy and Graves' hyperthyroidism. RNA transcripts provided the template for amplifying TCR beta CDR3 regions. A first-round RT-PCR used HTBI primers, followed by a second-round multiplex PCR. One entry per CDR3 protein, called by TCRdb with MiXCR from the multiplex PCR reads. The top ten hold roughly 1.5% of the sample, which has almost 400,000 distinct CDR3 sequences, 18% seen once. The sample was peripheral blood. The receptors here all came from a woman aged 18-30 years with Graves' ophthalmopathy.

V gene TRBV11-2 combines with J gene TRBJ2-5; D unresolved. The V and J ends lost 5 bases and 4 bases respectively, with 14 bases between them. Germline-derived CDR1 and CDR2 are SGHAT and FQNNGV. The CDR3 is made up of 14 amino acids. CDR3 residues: CASSPLGVGETQYF. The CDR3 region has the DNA TGTGCCAGCAGCCCACTTGGGGTTGGAGAGACCCAGTACTTC.

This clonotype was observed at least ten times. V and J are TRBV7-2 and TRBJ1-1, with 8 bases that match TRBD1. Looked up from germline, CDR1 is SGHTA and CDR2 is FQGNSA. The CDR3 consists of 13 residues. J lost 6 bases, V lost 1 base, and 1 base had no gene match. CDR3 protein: CASSLGRGPEAFF. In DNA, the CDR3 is TGTGCCAGCAGCTTAGGCAGGGGGCCTGAAGCTTTCTTT.

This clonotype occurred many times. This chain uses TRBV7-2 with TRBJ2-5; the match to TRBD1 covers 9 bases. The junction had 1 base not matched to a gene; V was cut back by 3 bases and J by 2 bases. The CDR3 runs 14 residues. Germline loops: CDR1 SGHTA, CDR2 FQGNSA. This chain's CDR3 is CASSFGTGQETQYF. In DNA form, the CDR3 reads TGTGCCAGCAGCTTCGGGACAGGGCAAGAGACCCAGTACTTC.

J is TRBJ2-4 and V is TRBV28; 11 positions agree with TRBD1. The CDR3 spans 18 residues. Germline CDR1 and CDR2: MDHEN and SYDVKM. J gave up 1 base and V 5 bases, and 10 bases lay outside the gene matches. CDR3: CASSGPGTGGVAKNIQYF. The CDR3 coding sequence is TGTGCCAGCAGTGGACCCGGGACAGGGGGGGTTGCCAAAAACATTCAGTACTTC.

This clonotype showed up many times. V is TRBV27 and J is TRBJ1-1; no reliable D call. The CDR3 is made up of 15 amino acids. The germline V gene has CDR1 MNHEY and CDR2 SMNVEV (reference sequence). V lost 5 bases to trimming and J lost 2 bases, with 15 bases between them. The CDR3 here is CASSPTGSFNTEAFF. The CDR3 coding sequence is TGTGCCAGCAGTCCGACGGGGTCTTTTAACACTGAAGCTTTCTTT.

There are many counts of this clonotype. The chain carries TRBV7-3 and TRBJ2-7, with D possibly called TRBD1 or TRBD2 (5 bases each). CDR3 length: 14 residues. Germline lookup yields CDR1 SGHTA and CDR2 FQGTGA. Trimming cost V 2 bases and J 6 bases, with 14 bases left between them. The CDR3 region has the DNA TGTGCCAGCAGCTTACAGGGTTCCAGCGGCGAGCAGTACTTC. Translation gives CASSLQGSSGEQYF.

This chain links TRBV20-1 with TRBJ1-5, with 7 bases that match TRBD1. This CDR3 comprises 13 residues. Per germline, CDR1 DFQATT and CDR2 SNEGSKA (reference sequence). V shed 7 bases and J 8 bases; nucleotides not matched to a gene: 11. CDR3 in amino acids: CSVETGVREPQHF. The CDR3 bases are TGCAGTGTTGAAACAGGGGTTCGGGAGCCCCAGCATTTT.

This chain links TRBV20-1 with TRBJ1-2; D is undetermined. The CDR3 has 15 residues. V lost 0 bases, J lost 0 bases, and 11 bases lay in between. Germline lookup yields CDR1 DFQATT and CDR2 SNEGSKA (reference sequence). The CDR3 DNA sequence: TGCAGTGCTAGAGATCATGTGACATCTAACTATGGCTACACCTTC. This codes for CSARDHVTSNYGYTF.

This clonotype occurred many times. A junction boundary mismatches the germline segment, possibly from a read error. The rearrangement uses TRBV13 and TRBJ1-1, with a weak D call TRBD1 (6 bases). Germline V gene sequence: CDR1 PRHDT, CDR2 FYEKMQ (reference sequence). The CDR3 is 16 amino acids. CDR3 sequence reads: CASSLGGMIMNTEAFF. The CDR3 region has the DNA TGTGCCAGCAGTTTAGGGGGGATGATCATGAACACTGAAGCTTTCTTC. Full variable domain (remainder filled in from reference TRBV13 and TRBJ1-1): AAGVIQSPRHLIKEKRETATLKCYPIPRHDTVYWYQQGPGQDPQFLISFYEKMQSDKGSIPDRFSAQQFSDYHSELNMSSLELGDSALYFCASSLGGMIMNTEAFFGQGTRLTVV.

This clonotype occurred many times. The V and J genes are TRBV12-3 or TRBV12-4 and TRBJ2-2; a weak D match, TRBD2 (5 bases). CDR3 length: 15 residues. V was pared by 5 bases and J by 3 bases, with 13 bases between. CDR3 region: CASSLLDSDTGELFF. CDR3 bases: TGTGCCAGCAGTCTACTAGACTCAGACACCGGGGAGCTGTTTTTT.

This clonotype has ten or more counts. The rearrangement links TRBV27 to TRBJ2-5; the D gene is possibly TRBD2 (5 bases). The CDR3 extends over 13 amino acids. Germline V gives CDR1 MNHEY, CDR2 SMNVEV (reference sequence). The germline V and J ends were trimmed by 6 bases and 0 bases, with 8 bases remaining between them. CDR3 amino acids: CASRDWDQETQYF. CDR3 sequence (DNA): TGTGCCAGCAGGGACTGGGACCAAGAGACCCAGTACTTC.

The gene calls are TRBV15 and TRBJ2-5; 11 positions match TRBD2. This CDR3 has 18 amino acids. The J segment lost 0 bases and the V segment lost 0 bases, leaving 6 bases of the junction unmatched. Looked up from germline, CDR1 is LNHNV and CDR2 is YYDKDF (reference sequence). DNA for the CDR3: TGTGCCACCAGCAGAGAGGGACTAGCGGTCCTCAACCAAGAGACCCAGTACTTC. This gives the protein CATSREGLAVLNQETQYF.

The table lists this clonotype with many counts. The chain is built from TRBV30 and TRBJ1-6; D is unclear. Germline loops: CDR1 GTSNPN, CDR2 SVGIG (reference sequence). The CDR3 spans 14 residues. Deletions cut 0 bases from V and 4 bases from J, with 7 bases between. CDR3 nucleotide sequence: TGTGCCTGGAGTGTTGGGGTTTATAATTCACCCCTCCACTTT. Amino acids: CAWSVGVYNSPLHF.

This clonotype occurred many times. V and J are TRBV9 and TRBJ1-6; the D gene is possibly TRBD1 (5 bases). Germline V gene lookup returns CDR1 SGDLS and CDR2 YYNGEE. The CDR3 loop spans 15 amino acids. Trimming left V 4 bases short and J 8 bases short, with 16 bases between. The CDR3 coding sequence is TGTGCCAGCAGCCAAGGAGGGGCTGTATATTCACCCCTCCACTTT. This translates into CASSQGGAVYSPLHF. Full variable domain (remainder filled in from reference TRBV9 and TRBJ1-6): DSGVTQTPKHLITATGQRVTLRCSPRSGDLSVYWYQQSLDQGLQFLIQYYNGEERAKGNILERFSAQQFPDLHSELNLSSLELGDSALYFCASSQGGAVYSPLHFGNGTRLTVT.

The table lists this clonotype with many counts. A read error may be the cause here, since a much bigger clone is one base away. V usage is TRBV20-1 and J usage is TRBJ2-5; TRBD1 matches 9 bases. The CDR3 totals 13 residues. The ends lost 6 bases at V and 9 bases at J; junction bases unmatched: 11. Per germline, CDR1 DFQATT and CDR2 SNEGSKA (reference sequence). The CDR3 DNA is TGCAGTGCCAAACAGGGGGCCCGGGAGGCCCAGTACTTC. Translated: CSAKQGAREAQYF.

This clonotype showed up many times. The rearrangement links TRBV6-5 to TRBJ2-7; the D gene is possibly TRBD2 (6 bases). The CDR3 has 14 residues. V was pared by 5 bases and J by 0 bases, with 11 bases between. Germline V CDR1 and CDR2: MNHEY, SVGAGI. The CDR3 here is CASSRDFGSYEQYF. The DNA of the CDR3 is TGTGCCAGCAGTAGGGACTTCGGCTCCTACGAGCAGTACTTC.

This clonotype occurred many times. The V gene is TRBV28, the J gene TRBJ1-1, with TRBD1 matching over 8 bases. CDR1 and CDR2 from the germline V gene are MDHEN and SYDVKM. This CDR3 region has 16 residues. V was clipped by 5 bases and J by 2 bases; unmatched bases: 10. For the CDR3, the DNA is TGTGCCAGCAGTACCCCCGACAGGGGCGGAAACACTGAAGCTTTCTTT. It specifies CASSTPDRGGNTEAFF.

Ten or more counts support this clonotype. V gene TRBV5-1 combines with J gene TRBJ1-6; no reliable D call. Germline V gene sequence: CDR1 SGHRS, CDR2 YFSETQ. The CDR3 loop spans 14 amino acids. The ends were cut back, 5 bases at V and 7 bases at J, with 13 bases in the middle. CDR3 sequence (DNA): TGCGCCAGCAGTCTCGGCCTGGAAAATTCACCCCTCCACTTT. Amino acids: CASSLGLENSPLHF.

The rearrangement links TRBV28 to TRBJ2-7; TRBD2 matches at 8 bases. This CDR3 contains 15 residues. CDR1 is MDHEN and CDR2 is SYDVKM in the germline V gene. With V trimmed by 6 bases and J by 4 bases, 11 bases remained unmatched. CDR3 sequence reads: CASSIGGTRNYEQYF. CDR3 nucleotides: TGTGCCAGCAGCATTGGTGGGACTAGAAATTACGAGCAGTACTTC.